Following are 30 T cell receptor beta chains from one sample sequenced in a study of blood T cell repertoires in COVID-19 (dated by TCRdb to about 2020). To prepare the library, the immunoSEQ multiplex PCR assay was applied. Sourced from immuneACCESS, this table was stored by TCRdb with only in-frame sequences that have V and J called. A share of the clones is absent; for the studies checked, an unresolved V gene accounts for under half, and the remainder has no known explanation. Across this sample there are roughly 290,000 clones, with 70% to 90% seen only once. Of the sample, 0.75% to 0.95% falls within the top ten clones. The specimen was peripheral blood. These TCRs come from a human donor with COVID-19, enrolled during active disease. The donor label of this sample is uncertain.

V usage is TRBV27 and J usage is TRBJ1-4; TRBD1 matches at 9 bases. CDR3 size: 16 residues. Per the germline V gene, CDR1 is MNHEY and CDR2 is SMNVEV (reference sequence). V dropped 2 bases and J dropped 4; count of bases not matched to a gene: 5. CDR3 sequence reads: CASSLTGGASNEKLFF. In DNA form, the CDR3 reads TGTGCCAGCAGTTTAACAGGGGGCGCGAGTAATGAAAAACTGTTTTTT.

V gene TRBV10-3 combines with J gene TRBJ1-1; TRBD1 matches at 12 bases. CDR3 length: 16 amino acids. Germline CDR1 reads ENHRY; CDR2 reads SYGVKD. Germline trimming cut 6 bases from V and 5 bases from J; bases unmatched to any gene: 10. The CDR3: CAISTGTGGAGTEAFF. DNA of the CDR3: TGTGCCATCAGCACCGGGACAGGGGGCGCGGGGACTGAAGCTTTCTTT.

Here the CDR3 reads CASSQVGRGLSEAFF. In nucleotides, the CDR3 is TGTGCCAGCAGCCAAGTCGGGAGGGGGTTGTCTGAAGCTTTCTTT. The chain couples TRBV3-1 (or the pseudogene TRBV3-2) to TRBJ1-1, with D possibly TRBD1 on 6 matching bases. The CDR3 length is 15 residues. CDR1 and CDR2 from the germline V gene are LGHDT and YNNKEL (reference sequence). The ends were cut back, 1 base at V and 6 bases at J, with 15 bases in the middle.

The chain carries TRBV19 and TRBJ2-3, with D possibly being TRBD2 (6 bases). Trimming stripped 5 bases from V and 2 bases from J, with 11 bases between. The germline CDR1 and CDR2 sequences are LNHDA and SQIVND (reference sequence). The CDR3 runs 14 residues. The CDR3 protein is CASSRWEDTDTQYF. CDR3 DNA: TGTGCCAGTAGTCGGTGGGAGGACACAGATACGCAGTATTTT. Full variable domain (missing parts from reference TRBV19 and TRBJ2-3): DGGITQSPKYLFRKEGQNVTLSCEQNLNHDAMYWYRQDPGQGLRLIYYSQIVNDFQKGDIAEGYSVSREKKESFPLTVTSAQKNPTAFYLCASSRWEDTDTQYFGPGTRLTVL.

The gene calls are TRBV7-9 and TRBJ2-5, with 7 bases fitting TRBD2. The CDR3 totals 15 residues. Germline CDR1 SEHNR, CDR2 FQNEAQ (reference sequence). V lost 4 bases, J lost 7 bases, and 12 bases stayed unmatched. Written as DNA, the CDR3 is TGTGCCAGCAGCTCCTCAGCGGGATGGGAAGTGACCCAGTACTTC. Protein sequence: CASSSSAGWEVTQYF.

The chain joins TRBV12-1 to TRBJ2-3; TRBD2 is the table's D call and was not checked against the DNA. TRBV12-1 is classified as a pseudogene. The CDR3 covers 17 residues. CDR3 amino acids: CASSSVGTSGSTDTQYF. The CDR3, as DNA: TGTGCCAGCAGCTCGGTGGGGACTAGCGGGAGTACAGATACGCAGTATTTT.

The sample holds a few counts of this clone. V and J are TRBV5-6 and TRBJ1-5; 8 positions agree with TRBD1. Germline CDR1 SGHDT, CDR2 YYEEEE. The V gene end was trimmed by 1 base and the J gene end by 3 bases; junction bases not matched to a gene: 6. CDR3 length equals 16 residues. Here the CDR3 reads CASSLFDRGNNQPQHF. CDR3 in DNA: TGTGCCAGCAGCTTGTTCGACAGGGGCAACAATCAGCCCCAGCATTTT.

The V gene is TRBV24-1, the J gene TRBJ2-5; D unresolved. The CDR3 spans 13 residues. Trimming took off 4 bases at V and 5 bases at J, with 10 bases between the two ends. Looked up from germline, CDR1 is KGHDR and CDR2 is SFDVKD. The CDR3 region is CATSDLTVETQYF. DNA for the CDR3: TGTGCCACCAGTGACCTAACCGTGGAGACCCAGTACTTC.

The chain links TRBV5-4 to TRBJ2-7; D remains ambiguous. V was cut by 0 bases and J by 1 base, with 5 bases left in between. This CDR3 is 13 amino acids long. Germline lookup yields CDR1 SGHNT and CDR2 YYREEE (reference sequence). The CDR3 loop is CASSLAFSYEQYF. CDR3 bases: TGTGCCAGCAGCTTGGCTTTTTCCTACGAGCAGTACTTC.

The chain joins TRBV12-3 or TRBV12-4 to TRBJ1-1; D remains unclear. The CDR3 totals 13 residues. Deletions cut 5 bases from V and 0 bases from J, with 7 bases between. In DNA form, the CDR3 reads TGTGCCAGCAGTCAACGGTTGAACACTGAAGCTTTCTTT. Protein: CASSQRLNTEAFF.

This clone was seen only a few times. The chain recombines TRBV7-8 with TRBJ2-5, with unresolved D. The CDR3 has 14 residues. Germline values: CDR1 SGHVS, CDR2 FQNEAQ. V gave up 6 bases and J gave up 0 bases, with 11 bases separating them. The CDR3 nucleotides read TGTGCCAGCAGTTATATGGGCTACCAAGAGACCCAGTACTTC. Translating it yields CASSYMGYQETQYF. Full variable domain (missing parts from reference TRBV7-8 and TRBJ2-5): GAGVSQSPRYKVAKRGQDVALRCDPISGHVSLFWYQQALGQGPEFLTYFQNEAQLDKSGLPSDRFFAERPEGSVSTLKIQRTQQEDSAVYLCASSYMGYQETQYFGPGTRLLVL.

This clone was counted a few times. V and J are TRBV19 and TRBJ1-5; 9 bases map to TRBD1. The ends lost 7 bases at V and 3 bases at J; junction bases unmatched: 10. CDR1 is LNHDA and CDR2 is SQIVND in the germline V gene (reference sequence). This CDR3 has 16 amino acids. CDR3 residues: CASTPTGGIVNQPQHF. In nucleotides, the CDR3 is TGTGCCAGTACCCCGACAGGGGGAATTGTCAATCAGCCCCAGCATTTT.

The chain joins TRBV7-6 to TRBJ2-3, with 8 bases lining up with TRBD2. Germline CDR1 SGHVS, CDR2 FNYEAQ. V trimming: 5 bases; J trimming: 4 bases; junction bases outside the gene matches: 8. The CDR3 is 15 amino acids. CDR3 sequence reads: CASSQLAGGSDTQYF. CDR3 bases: TGTGCCAGCAGCCAGCTAGCGGGTGGGTCAGATACGCAGTATTTT.

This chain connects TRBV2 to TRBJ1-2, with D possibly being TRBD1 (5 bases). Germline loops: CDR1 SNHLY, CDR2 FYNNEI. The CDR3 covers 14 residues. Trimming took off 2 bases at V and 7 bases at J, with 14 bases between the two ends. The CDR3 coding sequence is TGTGCCAGCAGTGAATACTCCAGGGTTGGTGGCTACACCTTC. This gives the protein CASSEYSRVGGYTF.

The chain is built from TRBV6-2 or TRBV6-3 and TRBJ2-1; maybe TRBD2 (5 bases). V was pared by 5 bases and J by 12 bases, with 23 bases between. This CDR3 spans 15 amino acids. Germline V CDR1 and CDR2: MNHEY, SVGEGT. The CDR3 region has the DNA TGTGCCAGCAGTCGCCCACTCAAGGCCCCCGAGGGGCAGTTCTTC. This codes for CASSRPLKAPEGQFF.

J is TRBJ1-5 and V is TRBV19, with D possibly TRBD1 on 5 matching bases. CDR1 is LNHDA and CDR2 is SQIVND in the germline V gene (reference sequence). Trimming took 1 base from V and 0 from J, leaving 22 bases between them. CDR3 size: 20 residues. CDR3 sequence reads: CASSIGSRAVGSYSNQPQHF. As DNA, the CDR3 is TGTGCCAGTAGTATAGGGTCCAGGGCGGTAGGAAGTTATAGCAATCAGCCCCAGCATTTT.

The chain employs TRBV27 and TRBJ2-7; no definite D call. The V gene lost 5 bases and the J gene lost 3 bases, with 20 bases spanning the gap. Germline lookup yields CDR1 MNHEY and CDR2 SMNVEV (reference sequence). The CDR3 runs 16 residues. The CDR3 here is CASSPAPEKVFYEQYF. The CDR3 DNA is TGTGCCAGCAGTCCAGCGCCAGAAAAGGTATTCTACGAGCAGTACTTC.

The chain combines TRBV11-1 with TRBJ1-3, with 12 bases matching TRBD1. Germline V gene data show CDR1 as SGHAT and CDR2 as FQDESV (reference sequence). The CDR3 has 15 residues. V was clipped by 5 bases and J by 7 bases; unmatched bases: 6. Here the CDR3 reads CASSHGTGGSNTIYF. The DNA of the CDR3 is TGTGCCAGCAGCCATGGGACAGGGGGCTCGAACACCATATATTTT.

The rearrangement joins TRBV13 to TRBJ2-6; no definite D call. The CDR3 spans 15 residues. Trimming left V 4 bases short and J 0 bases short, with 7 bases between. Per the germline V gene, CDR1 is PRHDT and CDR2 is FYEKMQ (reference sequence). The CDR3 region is CASSYSISGANVLTF. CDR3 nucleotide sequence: TGTGCCAGCAGCTACTCGATCTCTGGGGCCAACGTCCTGACTTTC.

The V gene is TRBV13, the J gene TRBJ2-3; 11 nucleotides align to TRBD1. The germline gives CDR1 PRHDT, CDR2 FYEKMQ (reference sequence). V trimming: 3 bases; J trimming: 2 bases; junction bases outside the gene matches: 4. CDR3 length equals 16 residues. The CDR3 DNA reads TGTGCCAGCAGCTTCGGACAGGGGGCGAACACAGATACGCAGTATTTT. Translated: CASSFGQGANTDTQYF.

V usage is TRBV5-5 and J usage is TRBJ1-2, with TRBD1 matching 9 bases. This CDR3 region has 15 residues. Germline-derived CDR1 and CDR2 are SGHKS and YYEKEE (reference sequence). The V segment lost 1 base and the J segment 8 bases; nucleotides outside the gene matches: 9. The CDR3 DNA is TGTGCCAGCAGCTTGACAGGGACAGGGACGGGCGGCTACACCTTC. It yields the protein CASSLTGTGTGGYTF.

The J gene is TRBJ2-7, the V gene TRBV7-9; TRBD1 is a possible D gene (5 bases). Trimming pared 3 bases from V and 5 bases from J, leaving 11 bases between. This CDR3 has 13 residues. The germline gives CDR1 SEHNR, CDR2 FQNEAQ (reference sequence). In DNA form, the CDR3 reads TGTGCCAGCAGCTTGTCAGGGTATGACGAGCAGTACTTC. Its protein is CASSLSGYDEQYF.

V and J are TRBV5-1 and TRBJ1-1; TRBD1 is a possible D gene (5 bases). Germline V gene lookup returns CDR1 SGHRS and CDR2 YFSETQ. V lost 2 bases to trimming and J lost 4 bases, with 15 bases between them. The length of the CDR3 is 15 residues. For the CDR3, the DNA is TGCGCCAGCAGCTTAGGGCAGGGATGGCTCACTGAAGCTTTCTTT. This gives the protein CASSLGQGWLTEAFF.

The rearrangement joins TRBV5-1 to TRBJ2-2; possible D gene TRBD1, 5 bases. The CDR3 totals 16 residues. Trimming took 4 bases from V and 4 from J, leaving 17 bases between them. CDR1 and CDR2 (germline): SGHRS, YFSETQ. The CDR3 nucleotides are TGCGCCAGCAGCGGGGCCTCGGCAACGGGCACCGGGGAGCTGTTTTTT. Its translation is CASSGASATGTGELFF.

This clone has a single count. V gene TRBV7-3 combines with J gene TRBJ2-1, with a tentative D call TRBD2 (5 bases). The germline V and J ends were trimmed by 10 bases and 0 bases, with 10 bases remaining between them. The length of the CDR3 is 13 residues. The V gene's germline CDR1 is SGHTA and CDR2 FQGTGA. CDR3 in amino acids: CATLLDSYNEQFF. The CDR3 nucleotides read TGTGCCACCCTACTAGACTCCTACAATGAGCAGTTCTTC.

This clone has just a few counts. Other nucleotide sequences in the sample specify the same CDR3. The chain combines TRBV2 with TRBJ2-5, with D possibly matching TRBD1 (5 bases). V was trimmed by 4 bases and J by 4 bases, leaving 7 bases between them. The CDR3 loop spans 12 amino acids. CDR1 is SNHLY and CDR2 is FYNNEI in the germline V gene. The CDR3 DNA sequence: TGTGCCAGCAGTGGTCAGGGAGAGACCCAGTACTTC. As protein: CASSGQGETQYF.

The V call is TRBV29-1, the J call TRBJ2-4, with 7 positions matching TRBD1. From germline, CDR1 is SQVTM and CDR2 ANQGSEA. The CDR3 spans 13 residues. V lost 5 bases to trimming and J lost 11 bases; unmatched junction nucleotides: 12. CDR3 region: CSVTLLQGRVQYF. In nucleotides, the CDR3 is TGCAGCGTTACCCTCCTACAGGGGCGGGTTCAGTACTTC.

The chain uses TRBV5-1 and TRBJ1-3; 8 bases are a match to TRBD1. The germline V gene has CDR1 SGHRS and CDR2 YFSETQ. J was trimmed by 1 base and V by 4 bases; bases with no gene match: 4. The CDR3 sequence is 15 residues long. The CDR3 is CASSVGQASGNTIYF. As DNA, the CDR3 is TGCGCCAGCAGCGTGGGACAGGCTTCTGGAAACACCATATATTTT.

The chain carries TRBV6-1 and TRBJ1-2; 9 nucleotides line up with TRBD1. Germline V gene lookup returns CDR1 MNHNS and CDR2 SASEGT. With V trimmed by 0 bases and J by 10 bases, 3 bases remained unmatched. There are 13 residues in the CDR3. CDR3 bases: TGTGCCAGCAGTGAAGCCGGACAGGGGAACTACACCTTC. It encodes CASSEAGQGNYTF.

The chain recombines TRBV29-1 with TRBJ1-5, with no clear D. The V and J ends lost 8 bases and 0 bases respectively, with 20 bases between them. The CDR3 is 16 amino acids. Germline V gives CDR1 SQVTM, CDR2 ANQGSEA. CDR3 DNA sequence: TGCAGCCTTCAGAGGGCAGAGCGTTATAGCAATCAGCCCCAGCATTTT. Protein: CSLQRAERYSNQPQHF. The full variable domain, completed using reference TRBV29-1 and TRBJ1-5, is SAVISQKPSRDICQRGTSLTIQCQVDSQVTMMFWYRQQPGQSLTLIATANQGSEATYESGFVIDKFPISRPNLTFSTLTVSNMSPEDSSIYLCSLQRAERYSNQPQHFGDGTRLSIL.